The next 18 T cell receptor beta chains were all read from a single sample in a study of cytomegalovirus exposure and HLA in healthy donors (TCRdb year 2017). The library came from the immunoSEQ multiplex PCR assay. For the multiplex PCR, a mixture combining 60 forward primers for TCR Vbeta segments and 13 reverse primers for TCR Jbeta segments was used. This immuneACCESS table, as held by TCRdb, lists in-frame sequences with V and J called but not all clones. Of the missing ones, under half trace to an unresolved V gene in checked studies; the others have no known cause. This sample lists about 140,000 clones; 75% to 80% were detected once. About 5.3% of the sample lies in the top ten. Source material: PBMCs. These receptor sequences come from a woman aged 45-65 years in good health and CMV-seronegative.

The CDR3 coding sequence is TGTGCCAGCAGTCGGGGGGGTATCGCAGATACGCAGTATTTT. Its translation: CASSRGGIADTQYF. The rearrangement uses TRBV25-1 and TRBJ2-3; 8 nucleotides agree with TRBD2. The CDR3 consists of 14 residues. Germline CDR1 and CDR2: MGHDK and SYGVNS. Trimming removed 5 bases from V and 4 bases from J; junction bases left unmatched: 5.

The CDR3 region is CASSQGVRGASTEAFF. The CDR3 DNA reads TGCGCCAGCAGCCAAGGGGTGCGGGGGGCAAGCACTGAAGCTTTCTTT. V is TRBV4-3 and J is TRBJ1-1; perhaps TRBD1 as D (6 bases). The germline gives CDR1 LGHNA, CDR2 YSLEER. The CDR3 covers 16 residues. V lost 1 base and J 4 bases, leaving 16 bases between the germline ends.

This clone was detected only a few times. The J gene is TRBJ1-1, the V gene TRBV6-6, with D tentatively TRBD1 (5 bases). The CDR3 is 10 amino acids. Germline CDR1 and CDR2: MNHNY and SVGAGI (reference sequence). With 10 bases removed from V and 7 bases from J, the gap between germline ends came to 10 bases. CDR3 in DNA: TGTGCCACTCGGGGGGGTGAAGCTTTCTTT. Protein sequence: CATRGGEAFF.

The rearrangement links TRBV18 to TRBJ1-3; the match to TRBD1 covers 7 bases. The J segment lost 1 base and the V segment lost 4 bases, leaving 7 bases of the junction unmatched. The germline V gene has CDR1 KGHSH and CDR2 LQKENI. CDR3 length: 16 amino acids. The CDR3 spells CASSRDRVDSGNTIYF. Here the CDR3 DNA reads TGTGCCAGCTCACGAGACAGGGTAGATTCTGGAAACACCATATATTTT.

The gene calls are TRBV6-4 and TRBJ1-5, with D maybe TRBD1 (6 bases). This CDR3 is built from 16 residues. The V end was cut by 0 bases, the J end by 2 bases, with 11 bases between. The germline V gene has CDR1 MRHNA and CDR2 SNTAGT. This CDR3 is CASSDSKPGGNQPQHF. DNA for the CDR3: TGTGCCAGCAGTGACTCGAAGCCAGGGGGCAATCAGCCCCAGCATTTT.

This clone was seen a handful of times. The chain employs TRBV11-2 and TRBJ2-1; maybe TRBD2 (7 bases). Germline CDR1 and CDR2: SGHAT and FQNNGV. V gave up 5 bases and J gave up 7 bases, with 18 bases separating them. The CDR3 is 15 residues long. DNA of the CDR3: TGTGCCAGCAGCCCATCGGGGGGCCAGGGGAATGAGCAGTTCTTC. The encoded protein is CASSPSGGQGNEQFF.

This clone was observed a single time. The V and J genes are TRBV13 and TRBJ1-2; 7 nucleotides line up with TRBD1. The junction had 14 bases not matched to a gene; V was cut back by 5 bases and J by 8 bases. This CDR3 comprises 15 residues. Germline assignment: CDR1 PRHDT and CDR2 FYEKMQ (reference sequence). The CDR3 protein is CASSAYDRALVGYTF. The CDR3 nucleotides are TGTGCCAGCAGCGCGTACGACAGGGCTTTGGTGGGCTACACCTTC.

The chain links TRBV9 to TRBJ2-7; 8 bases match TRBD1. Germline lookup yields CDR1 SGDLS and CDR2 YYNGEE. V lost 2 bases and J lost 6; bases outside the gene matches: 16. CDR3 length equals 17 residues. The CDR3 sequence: CASSVAGTGGPASEQYF. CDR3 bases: TGTGCCAGCAGCGTGGCCGGGACAGGAGGGCCAGCATCCGAGCAGTACTTC. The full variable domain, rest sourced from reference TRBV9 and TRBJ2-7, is DSGVTQTPKHLITATGQRVTLRCSPRSGDLSVYWYQQSLDQGLQFLIQYYNGEERAKGNILERFSAQQFPDLHSELNLSSLELGDSALYFCASSVAGTGGPASEQYFGPGTRLTVT.

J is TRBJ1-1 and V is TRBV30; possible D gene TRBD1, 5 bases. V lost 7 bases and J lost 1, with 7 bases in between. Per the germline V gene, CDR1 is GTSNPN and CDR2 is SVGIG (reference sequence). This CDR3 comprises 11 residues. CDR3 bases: TGTGCCTCGCAGGGGAACACTGAAGCTTTCTTT. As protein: CASQGNTEAFF.

DNA of the CDR3: TGTGCCAGCAGTAGCCGCGCTAGCTCCTACGAGCAGTACTTC. It encodes CASSSRASSYEQYF. This sequence joins TRBV2 and TRBJ2-7; the D is unclear. The CDR3 contains 14 residues. CDR1 is SNHLY, CDR2 FYNNEI, per germline. V was shortened by 5 bases and J by 0 bases, with 11 bases between the two germline ends. The entire variable domain, with the rest obtained from reference TRBV2 and TRBJ2-7, is as follows: EPEVTQTPSHQVTQMGQEVILRCVPISNHLYFYWYRQILGQKVEFLVSFYNNEISEKSEIFDDQFSVERPDGSNFTLKIRSTKLEDSAMYFCASSSRASSYEQYFGPGTRLTVT.

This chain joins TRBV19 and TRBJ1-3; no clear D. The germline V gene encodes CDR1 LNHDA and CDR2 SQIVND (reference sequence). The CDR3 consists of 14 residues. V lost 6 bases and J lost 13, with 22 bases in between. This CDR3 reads CASSYLKLYGEIYF. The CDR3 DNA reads TGTGCCAGTAGCTATTTGAAATTGTACGGTGAAATATATTTT.

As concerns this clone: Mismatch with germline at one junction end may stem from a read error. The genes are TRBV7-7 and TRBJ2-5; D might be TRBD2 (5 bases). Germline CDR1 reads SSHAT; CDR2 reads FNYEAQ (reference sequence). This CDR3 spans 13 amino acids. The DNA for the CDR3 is TGTGCTAGCAGCTTGGATGGGAGCGAGACCCAGTACTTC. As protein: CASSLDGSETQYF.

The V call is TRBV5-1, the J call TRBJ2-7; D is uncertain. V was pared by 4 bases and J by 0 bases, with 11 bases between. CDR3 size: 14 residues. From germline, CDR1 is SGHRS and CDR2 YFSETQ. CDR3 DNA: TGCGCCAGCAGCCCTCAGGTTTCCTCCTACGAGCAGTACTTC. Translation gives CASSPQVSSYEQYF.

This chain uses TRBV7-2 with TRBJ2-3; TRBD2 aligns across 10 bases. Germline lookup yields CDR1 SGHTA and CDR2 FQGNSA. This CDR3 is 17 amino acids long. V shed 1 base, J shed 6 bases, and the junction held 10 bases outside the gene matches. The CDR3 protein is CASSLGASGGSFDTQYF. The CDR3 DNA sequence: TGTGCCAGCAGCTTAGGCGCTAGCGGGGGCTCGTTCGATACGCAGTATTTT.

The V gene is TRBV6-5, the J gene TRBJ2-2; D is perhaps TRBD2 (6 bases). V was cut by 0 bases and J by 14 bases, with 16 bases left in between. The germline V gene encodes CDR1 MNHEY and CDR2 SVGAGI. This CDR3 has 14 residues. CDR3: CASSYSTVPRGLFF. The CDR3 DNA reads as TGTGCCAGCAGTTACTCAACGGTACCGCGGGGACTGTTTTTT.

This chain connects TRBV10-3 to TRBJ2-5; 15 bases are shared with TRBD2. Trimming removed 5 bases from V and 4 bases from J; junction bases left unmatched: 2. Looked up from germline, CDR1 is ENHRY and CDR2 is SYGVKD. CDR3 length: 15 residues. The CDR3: CAISRTSGGGETQYF. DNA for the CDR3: TGTGCCATCAGTCGGACTAGCGGGGGGGGAGAGACCCAGTACTTC.

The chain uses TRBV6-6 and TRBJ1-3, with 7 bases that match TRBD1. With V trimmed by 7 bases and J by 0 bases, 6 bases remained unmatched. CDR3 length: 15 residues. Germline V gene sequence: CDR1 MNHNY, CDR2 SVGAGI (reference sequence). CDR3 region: CASKLDRLSGNTIYF. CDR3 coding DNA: TGTGCCAGCAAACTGGACAGGCTCTCTGGAAACACCATATATTTT.

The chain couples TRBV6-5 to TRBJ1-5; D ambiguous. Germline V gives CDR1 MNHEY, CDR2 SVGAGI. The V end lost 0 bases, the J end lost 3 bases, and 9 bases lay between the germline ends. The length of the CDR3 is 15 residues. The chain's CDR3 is CASSYSRGFNQPQHF. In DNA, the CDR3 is TGTGCCAGCAGTTACTCGAGAGGGTTCAATCAGCCCCAGCATTTT.